These 22 T cell receptor beta chains came from one sample sequenced in a study of metastatic and nonmetastatic thyroid tumors. Treatment of any kind had been given to no patient before thyroid surgery. TCRdb redid the clone calls on the PCR reads using MiXCR. The data contain 31,000 or so clones, almost 30% of them singletons. Sequencing used blood. The source is a female donor with papillary thyroid cancer or a benign thyroid nodule (not recorded which). Some clones in this sample may be carry-over from other donors' samples.

This clone occurred many times. It may be a read error: a sequence one base away is much more abundant. In the same sample, other DNA sequences code for this CDR3. This chain uses TRBV7-8 with TRBJ1-1; D is perhaps TRBD1 (5 bases). CDR1 is SGHVS and CDR2 is FQNEAQ in the germline V gene. This CDR3 comprises 17 residues. The CDR3 region is CASSLGRVGLSNTEAFF. Written as DNA, the CDR3 is TGTGCCAGCAGCTTAGGCAGGGTGGGCCTATCGAACACTGAAGCATTCTTT.

This clone has only a few counts. This chain uses TRBV6-1 with TRBJ2-3; a weak D match, TRBD1 (5 bases). V lost 4 bases and J 5 bases, leaving 10 bases between the germline ends. Germline V CDR1 and CDR2: MNHNS, SASEGT. This CDR3 is built from 13 residues. The CDR3 DNA reads TGTGCCAGCAGTGGGAATAGGGGAGATACGCAGTATTTT. It translates to CASSGNRGDTQYF.

The rearrangement uses TRBV6-1 and TRBJ2-7; unclear D gene. Trimming removed 1 base at V and 2 bases at J, with 6 bases between. The CDR3 spans 13 residues. The germline V gene encodes CDR1 MNHNS and CDR2 SASEGT. The CDR3 DNA reads TGTGCCAGCAGTGAAGGACTCCCCTACGAGCAGTACTTC. This gives the protein CASSEGLPYEQYF.

The table lists this clone with a few counts. The chain links TRBV28 to TRBJ1-1; the D is unclear. CDR1 MDHEN and CDR2 SYDVKM come from the germline V gene. V dropped 4 bases and J dropped 6 bases, with 15 bases sitting between them. The CDR3 contains 14 residues. CDR3 loop: CASSSRKGWPEAFF. CDR3 nucleotides: TGTGCCAGCAGTTCCCGAAAAGGTTGGCCTGAAGCTTTCTTT.

The chain carries TRBV30 and TRBJ1-2, with D perhaps matching TRBD1 (6 bases). Germline V gene sequence: CDR1 GTSNPN, CDR2 SVGIG (reference sequence). The CDR3 loop spans 15 amino acids. Deletions cut 0 bases from V and 5 bases from J, with 16 bases between. The CDR3 reads CAWSVGAGAVYGYTF. DNA for the CDR3: TGTGCCTGGAGTGTAGGAGCAGGGGCAGTGTATGGCTACACCTTC.

By share, this clone counts as medium-sized. This chain uses TRBV28 with TRBJ2-7; D is unresolved. CDR1 is MDHEN and CDR2 is SYDVKM in the germline V gene. The CDR3 extends over 12 amino acids. V was pared by 10 bases and J by 0 bases, with 10 bases between. The CDR3, as DNA: TGTGCCACCTCCCTTCCCTCCTACGAGCAGTACTTC. Protein product: CATSLPSYEQYF.

V gene TRBV20-1 combines with J gene TRBJ2-3; 10 positions agree with TRBD2. In germline, CDR1 is DFQATT, CDR2 SNEGSKA (reference sequence). Unmatched junction bases numbered 13, after V lost 2 bases and J lost 5 bases. The CDR3 sequence is 17 residues long. The CDR3 spells CSARHPGSSGSLDTQYF. CDR3 bases: TGCAGTGCTAGACACCCGGGTTCTAGCGGGAGTTTAGATACGCAGTATTTT.

This sequence joins TRBV11-1 and TRBJ2-7; TRBD1 aligns across 7 bases. The CDR3 runs to 16 residues. Germline loops: CDR1 SGHAT, CDR2 FQDESV (reference sequence). After removal of 5 bases from V and 5 bases from J, the junction contained 15 bases not matched to a gene. The chain's CDR3 is CASSPIDRAALDEQYF. The DNA of the CDR3 is TGTGCCAGCAGCCCCATCGACAGGGCGGCTTTAGACGAGCAGTACTTC.

Sample share makes this clone medium-sized. The chain uses TRBV6-1 and TRBJ1-1, with TRBD1 as a possible D gene (5 bases). Per the germline V gene, CDR1 is MNHNS and CDR2 is SASEGT. This CDR3 is 13 amino acids long. The germline V and J ends were trimmed by 7 bases and 1 base, with 10 bases remaining between them. The CDR3 protein is CASKGVRNTEAFF. CDR3 coding DNA: TGTGCCAGCAAAGGGGTTCGGAACACTGAAGCTTTCTTT.

The sample holds many counts of this clone. The chain combines TRBV7-9 with TRBJ2-7, with a weak D call TRBD2 (6 bases). The V gene lost 4 bases and the J gene lost 2 bases, with 12 bases spanning the gap. The CDR3 covers 14 residues. From germline, CDR1 is SEHNR and CDR2 FQNEAQ (reference sequence). CDR3 loop: CASSYGGATYEQYF. DNA for the CDR3: TGTGCCAGCAGCTACGGCGGGGCTACCTACGAGCAGTACTTC.

Judged by abundance, this clone is large (0.1 to 1%). V gene TRBV11-2 combines with J gene TRBJ2-7; 7 positions match TRBD1. In germline, CDR1 is SGHAT, CDR2 FQNNGV. The CDR3 spans 13 residues. With V trimmed by 0 bases and J by 6 bases, 2 bases remained unmatched. CDR3 protein: CASSLEAGGEQYF. CDR3 DNA: TGTGCCAGCAGCTTAGAAGCAGGGGGCGAGCAGTACTTC.

This clone has ten or more counts. Without the conserved terminal phenylalanine or tryptophan, this CDR3 likely stems from a read error. The DNA is omitted, as the CDR3 cannot be located on it reliably, and the CDR3 follows TCRdb's listing. The chain couples TRBV27 to TRBJ1-4; the D call of TRBD1 is as the table states it, not checked on the DNA. From its first to its last residue, the CDR3 has 9 amino acids. Germline-derived CDR1 and CDR2 are MNHEY and SMNVEV (reference sequence). CDR3 amino acids: CASSLPGSQ.

Worth noting for this clone: The junction and the germline gene differ at one end; a read error may be behind it. The CDR3, as DNA: TGCAGTGTTAGAGAGTTCTATGGCTACACCTTC. Translating it yields CSVREFYGYTF. The chain joins TRBV20-1 to TRBJ1-2; D gene uncertain. This CDR3 region has 11 residues. The V gene's germline CDR1 is DFQATT and CDR2 SNEGSKA (reference sequence).

The sample holds a few counts of this clone. This sequence joins TRBV6-1 and TRBJ1-5; D is unresolved. The CDR3 consists of 14 residues. In germline, CDR1 is MNHNS, CDR2 SASEGT. Trimming removed 6 bases at V and 5 bases at J, with 14 bases between. The CDR3 coding sequence is TGTGCCAGCAGGTCGGCAGGCCGAGATCAGCCCCAGCATTTT. Protein: CASRSAGRDQPQHF.

The V call is TRBV3-1, the J call TRBJ1-2; D unresolved. V was shortened by 4 bases and J by 5 bases, with 14 bases between the two germline ends. The CDR3 consists of 14 residues. Germline loops: CDR1 LGHDT, CDR2 YNNKEL (reference sequence). The CDR3 bases are TGTGCCAGCAGCCCCCTCGGGTCAGATTATGGCTACACCTTC. As protein: CASSPLGSDYGYTF.

Here the CDR3 DNA reads TGCAGTGCTAGCCGTGCGGGACCTAGCACAGATACGCAGTATTTT. Protein: CSASRAGPSTDTQYF. J is TRBJ2-3 and V is TRBV20-1; tentative D call: TRBD2 (6 bases). The CDR3 has 15 residues. Trimming removed 3 bases at V and 0 bases at J, with 13 bases between. Germline lookup yields CDR1 DFQATT and CDR2 SNEGSKA (reference sequence).

This clone was counted between two and nine times. The rearrangement joins TRBV11-3 to TRBJ2-7; TRBD2 aligns across 11 bases. The CDR3 has 13 residues. J was trimmed by 6 bases and V by 2 bases; bases with no gene match: 0. CDR1 SGHNT and CDR2 YENEEA come from the germline V gene. The CDR3 region has the DNA TGTGCCAGCAGCTTAACTAGCGGGAGCGAGCAGTACTTC. It specifies CASSLTSGSEQYF.

In the case of this clone: Sequence at one end of the junction differs from germline and may be a read error. The chain is built from TRBV6-5 and TRBJ1-1; D not certain. CDR3 length equals 13 residues. CDR1 is MNHEY, CDR2 SVGAGI, per germline. The CDR3 protein is CASTYMRGTEAFF. DNA of the CDR3: TGTGCCAGCACTTACATGAGAGGGACTGAAGCTTTCTTT.

This clone was recorded at least ten times. This rearrangement joins TRBV25-1 to TRBJ2-4, with TRBD2 matching over 11 bases. Germline CDR1 is MGHDK and CDR2 is SYGVNS. V shed 6 bases, J shed 1 base, and the junction held 8 bases outside the gene matches. There are 17 residues in the CDR3. Here the CDR3 reads CASSYSGTSGAKNIQYF. Written as DNA, the CDR3 is TGTGCCAGCAGCTACTCCGGGACTAGCGGCGCCAAAAACATTCAGTACTTC.

The chain couples TRBV12-3 or TRBV12-4 to TRBJ2-5; tentative D call: TRBD2 (5 bases). Deletions cut 2 bases from V and 5 bases from J, with 12 bases between. CDR3 length equals 14 residues. CDR3 amino acids: CASSLLASSETQYF. The DNA for the CDR3 is TGTGCCAGCAGTTTACTGGCTAGCAGTGAGACCCAGTACTTC.

This chain links TRBV7-9 with TRBJ2-7, with D perhaps TRBD2 (6 bases). The CDR3 has 14 amino acids. Germline V lookup: CDR1 SEHNR, CDR2 FQNEAQ (reference sequence). V was trimmed by 7 bases and J by 2 bases, leaving 15 bases between them. DNA for the CDR3: TGTGCCAGCACCTACGCCGGGGGAACCTACGAGCAGTACTTC. Translated: CASTYAGGTYEQYF. The full variable domain, completed using reference TRBV7-9 and TRBJ2-7, is DTGVSQNPRHKITKRGQNVTFRCDPISEHNRLYWYRQTLGQGPEFLTYFQNEAQLEKSRLLSDRFSAERPKGSFSTLEIQRTEQGDSAMYLCASTYAGGTYEQYFGPGTRLTVT.

The V gene is TRBV9, the J gene TRBJ1-2, with 10 nucleotides matching TRBD1. The length of the CDR3 is 17 residues. Germline V lookup: CDR1 SGDLS, CDR2 YYNGEE. V lost 3 bases to trimming and J lost 2 bases; unmatched junction nucleotides: 10. The CDR3 spells CASSGVPGQGNNYGYTF. The CDR3 bases are TGTGCCAGCAGCGGGGTCCCGGGACAGGGGAACAACTATGGCTACACCTTC.